The clone carrying this T cell receptor (beta chain) has a handful of counts. This specimen comes from a study of T cells after yellow fever vaccination. TCRdb re-derived calls from the 5' RACE reads in MiXCR, one entry per CDR3 protein. Found here are 600,000 to 750,000 distinct CDR3 sequences, 10% to 15% of them singletons; the top ten hold about 16%. The V segment lost 4 bases and the J segment 5 bases; nucleotides outside the gene matches: 7. The CDR3 has 15 amino acids. From germline, CDR1 is KGHDR and CDR2 SFDVKD. The chain links TRBV24-1 to TRBJ2-7, with 10 positions matching TRBD1. The specimen was PBMCs, collected on the day of the yellow fever booster vaccination. This TCR was recovered from a man aged 25-40 years who received the YFV17D yellow fever vaccine. CDR3: CATSDYGTGVNEQYF. DNA of the CDR3: TGTGCCACCAGTGACTACGGGACAGGGGTGAACGAGCAGTACTTC.